What follows are 30 T cell receptor beta chains derived from one specimen sequenced in a study of human T cells and chemical hapten exposure. Time point indicated: patch test 2, 6 weeks after DPC sensitization. Treatment defined: therapeutic diphenylcyclopropenone sensitization with weekly scalp DPC. MiXCR, applied by TCRdb to the RACE reads, yields one record per CDR3 protein. The data show approximately 350,000 distinct CDR3 sequences, with about 6.9% seen just once and under 7% held by the top ten. The sequencing here drew on whole blood, taken in connection with sensitization to the hapten diphenylcyclopropenone (DPC). These receptors were obtained from a woman aged 18-35 years with alopecia areata. Some clones in this sample may be carry-over from other donors' samples.

The chain couples TRBV6-5 to TRBJ2-5, with 7 bases lining up with TRBD1. The ends lost 6 bases at V and 5 bases at J; junction bases unmatched: 12. Germline V gene lookup returns CDR1 MNHEY and CDR2 SVGAGI. CDR3 length equals 15 residues. In DNA, the CDR3 is TGTGCCAGCAGGACACGTACAGGGGTTTTGGAGACCCAGTACTTC. Amino acids: CASRTRTGVLETQYF.

This clonotype appeared many times. The chain carries TRBV28 and TRBJ1-6; TRBD1 agrees at 8 bases. CDR1 and CDR2 (germline): MDHEN, SYDVKM. The trim removed 3 bases at V and 4 bases at J, leaving 8 bases unmatched. The CDR3 runs 17 residues. In DNA form, the CDR3 reads TGTGCCAGCAGTTTGATGTGGGACAGGACATATAATTCACCCCTCCACTTT. This sequence encodes CASSLMWDRTYNSPLHF.

J is TRBJ2-7 and V is TRBV12-3 or TRBV12-4; D gene uncertain. Between the trimmed V and J ends, which lost 4 bases and 6 bases, there was a span of 22 bases. The CDR3 consists of 16 residues. This CDR3 reads CASSSLLVGARSEQYF. The CDR3 DNA is TGTGCCAGCAGTTCCCTTCTGGTGGGCGCTCGCAGCGAGCAGTACTTC.

This clonotype appeared many times. The chain uses TRBV29-1 and TRBJ2-3; 7 bases fit TRBD1. This CDR3 is built from 16 residues. Germline values: CDR1 SQVTM, CDR2 ANQGSEA. V lost 4 bases and J lost 0; bases outside the gene matches: 10. CDR3 in DNA: TGCAGCGTTGTCGACCCCTTACAGGGGAGCACAGATACGCAGTATTTT. It codes for CSVVDPLQGSTDTQYF.

This clonotype was counted at least ten times. The chain uses TRBV6-1 and TRBJ1-5; a possible D gene is TRBD1 (6 bases). Trimming took off 8 bases at V and 1 base at J, with 15 bases between the two ends. CDR3 size: 15 residues. CDR1 is MNHNS and CDR2 is SASEGT in the germline V gene. The CDR3 DNA reads TGTGCCAGCGAGGGGGGGAAAGTAAGCAATCAGCCCCAGCATTTT. The encoded protein is CASEGGKVSNQPQHF.

This clonotype has just a few counts. The V gene is TRBV28, the J gene TRBJ2-7, with D maybe TRBD1 (6 bases). Germline CDR1 and CDR2: MDHEN and SYDVKM. V was pared by 7 bases and J by 6 bases, with 19 bases between. The CDR3 covers 14 residues. This chain's CDR3 is CASNSIGGPSEQYF. CDR3 nucleotides: TGTGCCAGCAATTCTATTGGGGGCCCCTCCGAGCAGTACTTC.

On this clonotype itself: One end of the junction is discordant with germline, which a read error may explain. This chain links TRBV20-1 with TRBJ1-5; tentative D call: TRBD1 (5 bases). The CDR3 is 17 amino acids. The germline V gene has CDR1 DFQATT and CDR2 SNEGSKA (reference sequence). The CDR3 DNA is TGCAGCGCTAGTACCGGACCCCCTGGGGGAGGTAATCAGCCCCAGCATTTT. It specifies CSASTGPPGGGNQPQHF.

This clonotype has a handful of counts. The chain has TRBV7-9 and TRBJ2-7, with 11 bases matching TRBD2. V dropped 4 bases and J dropped 0; count of bases not matched to a gene: 8. CDR1 is SEHNR, CDR2 FQNEAQ, per germline (reference sequence). The CDR3 contains 17 residues. The CDR3, as DNA: TGTGCCAGCAGCTCCACTAGCGGGGGTCGGAGCTCCTACGAGCAGTACTTC. As protein: CASSSTSGGRSSYEQYF.

The chain couples TRBV18 to TRBJ1-4; weak D call: TRBD1 (5 bases). There are 15 residues in the CDR3. Germline V gives CDR1 KGHSH, CDR2 LQKENI. The V and J ends lost 3 bases and 4 bases respectively, with 12 bases between them. CDR3 amino acids: CASSPRQTLNEKLFF. CDR3 coding DNA: TGTGCCAGCTCACCGAGACAGACGCTTAATGAAAAACTGTTTTTT.

The chain combines TRBV27 with TRBJ1-2, with D uncertain. Germline V gene lookup returns CDR1 MNHEY and CDR2 SMNVEV (reference sequence). The CDR3 runs to 13 residues. The V end lost 6 bases, the J end lost 5 bases, and 13 bases lay between the germline ends. In DNA form, the CDR3 reads TGTGCCAGCAGGATGAATCGGGGATATGGCTACACCTTC. Encoded protein: CASRMNRGYGYTF.

This clonotype has at least ten counts. V usage is TRBV28 and J usage is TRBJ2-7, with D hard to call. CDR1 and CDR2 (germline): MDHEN, SYDVKM. V lost 3 bases, J lost 6 bases, and 9 bases lay in between. There are 12 residues in the CDR3. CDR3 nucleotides: TGTGCCAGCAGTTTCGCCAGCCTCGAGCAGTACTTC. Amino acid sequence: CASSFASLEQYF.

There are many counts of this clonotype. The V call is TRBV28, the J call TRBJ2-1, with D possibly TRBD1 on 5 matching bases. This CDR3 has 14 amino acids. The germline CDR1 and CDR2 sequences are MDHEN and SYDVKM. Between the trimmed V and J ends, which lost 8 bases and 7 bases, there was a span of 18 bases. CDR3: CASGTPGRANEQFF. Here the CDR3 DNA reads TGTGCCAGCGGTACCCCCGGCAGGGCGAATGAGCAGTTCTTC.

This clonotype was counted between two and nine times. This chain uses TRBV7-2 with TRBJ2-2; D gene ambiguous. CDR3 length: 15 amino acids. Germline V CDR1 and CDR2: SGHTA, FQGNSA. V was cut by 3 bases and J by 1 base, with 9 bases left in between. CDR3 loop: CASSFRSQNTGELFF. In DNA, the CDR3 is TGTGCCAGCAGCTTTCGTTCCCAGAACACCGGGGAGCTGTTTTTT.

This clonotype was detected many times. V is TRBV29-1 and J is TRBJ1-1; D is ambiguous. Looked up from germline, CDR1 is SQVTM and CDR2 is ANQGSEA. The V and J ends lost 0 bases and 1 base respectively, with 9 bases between them. The length of the CDR3 is 14 residues. The CDR3 is CSVEERRSNTEAFF. DNA for the CDR3: TGCAGCGTTGAAGAGAGGCGATCGAACACTGAAGCTTTCTTT.

This clonotype showed up many times. The chain has TRBV5-6 and TRBJ1-2, with D tentatively TRBD1 (6 bases). Germline V CDR1 and CDR2: SGHDT, YYEEEE. CDR3 length equals 13 residues. V was clipped by 0 bases and J by 8 bases, with 11 bases between them. In DNA form, the CDR3 reads TGTGCCAGCAGCTTGGAACAGGGAGGAGGCTACACCTTC. The encoded protein is CASSLEQGGGYTF.

Note on this clonotype: One base away lies a much larger clone, so this may be a sequencing read error. The chain joins TRBV18 to TRBJ1-4, with unresolved D. V dropped 2 bases and J dropped 0 bases, with 10 bases sitting between them. This CDR3 has 16 amino acids. Germline lookup yields CDR1 KGHSH and CDR2 LQKENI. CDR3 sequence: CASSPDARTTNEKLFF. In DNA, the CDR3 is TGTGCCAGCTCACCAGATGCCAGAACAACTAATGAAAAACTGTTTTTT.

This clonotype occurred a few times. This chain connects TRBV10-3 to TRBJ2-7; D is uncertain. Germline-derived CDR1 and CDR2 are ENHRY and SYGVKD. The V and J ends lost 0 bases and 3 bases respectively, with 12 bases between them. The CDR3 spans 15 residues. The CDR3 coding sequence is TGTGCCATCAGTGAGTCGAGTGGGTCCATCTACGAGCAGTACTTC. Protein: CAISESSGSIYEQYF.

This clonotype was seen a few times. The chain has TRBV29-1 and TRBJ2-2; the D call may be TRBD1 or TRBD2 (5 bases each). CDR3 size: 12 residues. V lost 6 bases and J 7 bases, leaving 12 bases between the germline ends. Germline CDR1 reads SQVTM; CDR2 reads ANQGSEA. DNA of the CDR3: TGCAGCGTAAACTGGGGGAACGGGGAGCTGTTTTTT. Translated, it gives CSVNWGNGELFF.

This clonotype showed up just a few times. The J gene is TRBJ2-2, the V gene TRBV20-1; D uncertain. The germline gives CDR1 DFQATT, CDR2 SNEGSKA (reference sequence). This CDR3 has 12 amino acids. Trimming left V 3 bases short and J 3 bases short, with 5 bases between. This chain's CDR3 is CSASLYTGELFF. CDR3 coding DNA: TGCAGTGCTAGCCTCTACACCGGGGAGCTGTTTTTT.

Ten or more counts support this clonotype. The genes are TRBV4-3 and TRBJ1-1, with D uncertain. Germline CDR1 is LGHNA and CDR2 is YSLEER. Trimming left V 0 bases short and J 5 bases short, with 16 bases between. CDR3 length: 16 residues. The CDR3, as DNA: TGCGCCAGCAGCCAAGACGTCGGATTCGCGGGGACTGAAGCTTTCTTT. As protein: CASSQDVGFAGTEAFF.

Many counts were recorded for this clonotype. CDR3 nucleotides: TGCAGTGCCCAAAAGGAGAGAGTTAACTATGGCTACACCTTC. Amino acid sequence: CSAQKERVNYGYTF. The rearrangement uses TRBV20-1 and TRBJ1-2, with unresolved D. The CDR3 totals 14 residues. Trimming removed 6 bases at V and 1 base at J, with 15 bases between. Germline CDR1 and CDR2: DFQATT and SNEGSKA (reference sequence).

The chain recombines TRBV29-1 with TRBJ1-1, with TRBD1 identical over 7 bases. CDR1 is SQVTM and CDR2 is ANQGSEA in the germline V gene. Germline trimming cut 2 bases from V and 4 bases from J; bases unmatched to any gene: 10. The CDR3 runs 15 residues. CDR3 amino acids: CSVESRQGGITEAFF. Written as DNA, the CDR3 is TGCAGCGTTGAATCCCGACAGGGAGGTATCACTGAAGCTTTCTTT.

This clonotype occurred a few times. The V gene is TRBV15, the J gene TRBJ2-7; 9 bases match TRBD1. The CDR3 covers 14 residues. Per the germline V gene, CDR1 is LNHNV and CDR2 is YYDKDF (reference sequence). V trimming: 5 bases; J trimming: 3 bases; junction bases outside the gene matches: 5. CDR3 protein: CATSPRTGDYEQYF. The CDR3 DNA is TGTGCCACCAGCCCCCGGACAGGGGACTACGAGCAGTACTTC.

This clonotype came up a few times. The gene calls are TRBV13 and TRBJ2-1; TRBD1 might be the D (5 bases). Trimming took 0 bases from V and 8 from J, leaving 14 bases between them. This CDR3 is 15 amino acids long. Germline CDR1 reads PRHDT; CDR2 reads FYEKMQ (reference sequence). CDR3 DNA: TGTGCCAGCAGCTTAGGTCGCACAGGCTTGGATGAGCAGTTCTTC. It translates to CASSLGRTGLDEQFF. Based on the CDR3 plus reference TRBV13 and TRBJ2-1, the full variable domain is AAGVIQSPRHLIKEKRETATLKCYPIPRHDTVYWYQQGPGQDPQFLISFYEKMQSDKGSIPDRFSAQQFSDYHSELNMSSLELGDSALYFCASSLGRTGLDEQFFGPGTRLTVL.

This chain connects TRBV4-2 to TRBJ2-4; D possibly corresponds to TRBD2 (5 bases). CDR1 LGHNA and CDR2 YNFKEQ come from the germline V gene. The germline V and J ends were trimmed by 0 bases and 11 bases, with 17 bases remaining between them. This CDR3 region has 15 residues. DNA for the CDR3: TGTGCCAGCAGCCAAGACTACACTAGAAGGGAGCTTCAGTACTTC. This translates into CASSQDYTRRELQYF.

This clonotype has a handful of counts. The V and J genes are TRBV20-1 and TRBJ1-1; 9 bases map to TRBD1. CDR1 and CDR2 from the germline V gene are DFQATT and SNEGSKA (reference sequence). CDR3 length: 15 amino acids. The ends lost 0 bases at V and 3 bases at J; junction bases unmatched: 5. The CDR3 DNA is TGCAGTGCTAGAGACCTGGACAGGGGTCACACTGAAGCTTTCTTT. Translated, it gives CSARDLDRGHTEAFF.

This clonotype was observed a handful of times. The chain combines TRBV10-3 with TRBJ2-3; D gene uncertain. The V end lost 3 bases, the J end lost 0 bases, and 4 bases lay between the germline ends. Germline V CDR1 and CDR2: ENHRY, SYGVKD. CDR3 length: 13 residues. CDR3: CAISDSSTDTQYF. The CDR3 DNA reads TGTGCCATCAGTGATTCTAGCACAGATACGCAGTATTTT.

V is TRBV28 and J is TRBJ2-7; D is perhaps TRBD2 (6 bases). V shed 8 bases and J shed 2 bases, with 7 bases lying between them. Per the germline V gene, CDR1 is MDHEN and CDR2 is SYDVKM. This CDR3 spans 11 amino acids. CDR3 DNA: TGTGCCAGCGCGGGACCCTACGAGCAGTACTTC. It encodes CASAGPYEQYF. Using reference TRBV28 and TRBJ2-7 for the parts outside the CDR3, the full variable domain is DVKVTQSSRYLVKRTGEKVFLECVQDMDHENMFWYRQDPGLGLRLIYFSYDVKMKEKGDIPEGYSVSREKKERFSLILESASTNQTSMYLCASAGPYEQYFGPGTRLTVT.

This clonotype has a handful of counts. This sequence joins TRBV7-3 and TRBJ1-1; 9 bases are shared with TRBD1. V shed 0 bases and J 4 bases; nucleotides not matched to a gene: 15. Germline CDR1 SGHTA, CDR2 FQGTGA. The CDR3 length is 19 residues. The CDR3 DNA reads as TGTGCCAGCAGCTTAACCCCGTACAGGGGGCAGGTGCGGGGCACTGAAGCTTTCTTT. This translates into CASSLTPYRGQVRGTEAFF.

This clonotype was observed at least ten times. J is TRBJ1-2 and V is TRBV25-1; D is ambiguous. Germline-derived CDR1 and CDR2 are MGHDK and SYGVNS. The CDR3 runs 14 residues. V lost 3 bases, J lost 2 bases, and 10 bases lay in between. CDR3 sequence (DNA): TGTGCCAGCAGTGAGACGACAAACAACTATGGCTACACCTTC. Translated: CASSETTNNYGYTF.